The present entry profiles one T cell receptor (beta chain) with its context. Data came from immunoSEQ multiplex PCR; TCRdb stores just in-frame clones and leaves some out. Here the sample spans approximately 300,000 clones, approximately 86% being singletons. Germline V lookup: CDR1 SGHTA, CDR2 FQGNSA. Trimming stripped 5 bases from V and 3 bases from J, with 9 bases between. The CDR3 covers 13 residues. Individuals drawn from 24 US areas were roughly 18 to 89 years old. The data belong to a study of blood T cell repertoires in COVID-19. The receptor was derived from a woman aged 18-29 years who had recovered from COVID-19. Sequenced sample: PBMCs or T cells enriched from blood (not recorded which). J is TRBJ2-3 and V is TRBV7-2, with unresolved D. The DNA of the CDR3 is TGTGCCAGCAGCCGGAGTTTGACAGATACGCAGTATTTT. Translating gives CASSRSLTDTQYF.